The next 26 T cell receptor beta chains were all read from a single sample in a study of Ad26.COV2.S vaccination and SARS-CoV-2 variants (dated by TCRdb to the early 2020s). Library preparation was by the immunoSEQ multiplex PCR assay. Not all clones reach the TCRdb copy of this immuneACCESS table, which keeps in-frame sequences only. Checked studies attribute under half of the gap to unresolved V genes and leave the rest unexplained. The sample table shows about 370,000 clones, and about 91% are seen once. The ten top clones hold approximately 1.9% of the sample. The sample's treatment or condition, from its label and the paper: around 19 received Ad26.COV2.S at low or high dose, single or two shots; 5 received placebo; per-sample allocation not given. Repertoires of vaccine and placebo recipients were sequenced from samples collected on day 63 after the first injection. This sample comprised peripheral blood, obtained in a trial of Ad26.COV2.S vaccine versus placebo. The origin of the receptors is a person between 18 and 65 years old who received the Ad26.COV2.S COVID-19 vaccine or a placebo.

The rearrangement links TRBV13 to TRBJ2-3, with TRBD1 as a possible D gene (5 bases). CDR1 is PRHDT, CDR2 FYEKMQ, per germline (reference sequence). The CDR3 covers 14 residues. Trimming took off 5 bases at V and 2 bases at J, with 11 bases between the two ends. CDR3 amino acids: CASSPKGYTDTQYF. The CDR3 DNA reads as TGTGCCAGCAGCCCAAAGGGGTACACAGATACGCAGTATTTT. Based on the CDR3 plus reference TRBV13 and TRBJ2-3, the full variable domain is AAGVIQSPRHLIKEKRETATLKCYPIPRHDTVYWYQQGPGQDPQFLISFYEKMQSDKGSIPDRFSAQQFSDYHSELNMSSLELGDSALYFCASSPKGYTDTQYFGPGTRLTVL.

The CDR3 region is CASLQGAFYSPLHF. CDR3 coding DNA: TGTGCCAGCCTACAGGGGGCCTTTTATTCACCCCTCCACTTT. This chain links TRBV2 with TRBJ1-6; TRBD1 agrees at 9 bases. From germline, CDR1 is SNHLY and CDR2 FYNNEI. With 8 bases clipped from V and 8 bases from J, the junction kept 7 bases outside the gene matches. The CDR3 spans 14 residues.

J is TRBJ2-2 and V is TRBV5-6, with 10 bases identical to TRBD2. Germline loops: CDR1 SGHDT, CDR2 YYEEEE. The CDR3 is 17 residues long. V shed 0 bases and J 2 bases; nucleotides not matched to a gene: 4. The chain's CDR3 is CASSLGAGGPNTGELFF. The CDR3 DNA is TGTGCCAGCAGCTTGGGAGCGGGAGGGCCAAACACCGGGGAGCTGTTTTTT. The whole variable domain, filled in from reference TRBV5-6 and TRBJ2-2, reads DAGVTQSPTHLIKTRGQQVTLRCSPKSGHDTVSWYQQALGQGPQFIFQYYEEEERQRGNFPDRFSGHQFPNYSSELNVNALLLGDSALYLCASSLGAGGPNTGELFFGEGSRLTVL.

The rearrangement links TRBV29-1 to TRBJ2-3; maybe TRBD2 (7 bases). CDR1 and CDR2 (germline): SQVTM, ANQGSEA. Trimming cost V 7 bases and J 4 bases, with 12 bases left between them. The CDR3 consists of 12 residues. CDR3 amino acids: CSAWGGADTQYF. The CDR3 DNA sequence: TGCAGCGCCTGGGGGGGCGCAGATACGCAGTATTTT.

The chain joins TRBV28 to TRBJ1-2; maybe TRBD1 (5 bases). This CDR3 is 14 amino acids long. Looked up from germline, CDR1 is MDHEN and CDR2 is SYDVKM. V lost 10 bases and J lost 1, with 16 bases in between. This CDR3 is CATAGHSLNYGYTF. DNA of the CDR3: TGTGCCACCGCCGGACACTCGCTTAACTATGGCTACACCTTC.

J is TRBJ2-6 and V is TRBV28; 8 bases line up with TRBD1. The CDR3 runs to 16 residues. Germline-derived CDR1 and CDR2 are MDHEN and SYDVKM. V dropped 6 bases and J dropped 3; count of bases not matched to a gene: 7. CDR3 sequence reads: CASSSFGTGGANVLTF. The CDR3 coding sequence is TGTGCCAGCAGCTCCTTCGGGACAGGTGGGGCCAACGTCCTGACTTTC.

The DNA of the CDR3 is TGTGCCAGCAGCCCGGATCATCCCAGGCAGTATTTT. Protein: CASSPDHPRQYF. The chain couples TRBV11-2 to TRBJ2-3; unclear D gene. The V gene's germline CDR1 is SGHAT and CDR2 FQNNGV. V lost 5 bases, J lost 11 bases, and 14 bases lay in between. CDR3 length equals 12 residues.

The chain links TRBV5-1 to TRBJ2-6; TRBD1 is a possible D gene (5 bases). Germline CDR1 reads SGHRS; CDR2 reads YFSETQ. The CDR3 consists of 14 residues. V lost 3 bases to trimming and J lost 5 bases, with 9 bases between them. CDR3 DNA: TGCGCCAGCAGCTCCCAGGACAGGGCCAACGTCCTGACTTTC. Residues: CASSSQDRANVLTF.

This chain links TRBV7-2 with TRBJ1-6; TRBD1 is a possible D gene (5 bases). V was cut by 1 base and J by 5 bases, with 6 bases left in between. Germline-derived CDR1 and CDR2 are SGHTA and FQGNSA. The CDR3 is 14 amino acids. CDR3 coding DNA: TGTGCCAGCAGCTTAGGGACACATAATTCACCCCTCCACTTT. Translation gives CASSLGTHNSPLHF.

The CDR3 sequence is CASSLLVTGELFF. The CDR3 nucleotides are TGTGCCAGCAGCTTACTAGTTACCGGGGAGCTGTTTTTT. The chain combines TRBV7-9 with TRBJ2-2, with D hard to call. CDR1 is SEHNR, CDR2 FQNEAQ, per germline (reference sequence). V lost 2 bases and J lost 5, with 6 bases in between. The CDR3 consists of 13 residues. Filled out from reference TRBV7-9 and TRBJ2-2, the complete variable domain reads DTGVSQNPRHKITKRGQNVTFRCDPISEHNRLYWYRQTLGQGPEFLTYFQNEAQLEKSRLLSDRFSAERPKGSFSTLEIQRTEQGDSAMYLCASSLLVTGELFFGEGSRLTVL.

A single count supports this clone. This chain uses TRBV30 with TRBJ1-1; tentatively, D is TRBD1 (6 bases). Germline CDR1 reads GTSNPN; CDR2 reads SVGIG (reference sequence). The CDR3 length is 13 residues. Trimming took off 0 bases at V and 3 bases at J, with 8 bases between the two ends. The CDR3 nucleotides are TGTGCCTGGAGTGTCCGGACAGACACTGAAGCTTTCTTT. It yields the protein CAWSVRTDTEAFF.

This chain uses TRBV11-2 with TRBJ1-2, with TRBD1 identical over 11 bases. Unmatched junction bases numbered 4, after V lost 5 bases and J lost 5 bases. The germline V gene has CDR1 SGHAT and CDR2 FQNNGV. The CDR3 totals 14 residues. The CDR3 DNA follows: TGTGCCAGCAGCACGGACAGGGGGCGTTATGGCTACACCTTC. This translates into CASSTDRGRYGYTF.

V and J are TRBV30 and TRBJ1-1; 9 nucleotides agree with TRBD1. The germline V gene encodes CDR1 GTSNPN and CDR2 SVGIG (reference sequence). The CDR3 runs 13 residues. With V trimmed by 3 bases and J by 5 bases, 4 bases remained unmatched. CDR3 in amino acids: CAWRNRGRTEAFF. The CDR3 DNA sequence: TGTGCCTGGAGGAACAGGGGGCGGACTGAAGCTTTCTTT. Full variable domain (remainder filled in from reference TRBV30 and TRBJ1-1): SQTIHQWPATLVQPVGSPLSLECTVEGTSNPNLYWYRQAAGRGLQLLFYSVGIGQISSEVPQNLSASRPQDRQFILSSKKLLLSDSGFYLCAWRNRGRTEAFFGQGTRLTVV.

The V call is TRBV28, the J call TRBJ2-3, with D perhaps TRBD2 (7 bases). Germline values: CDR1 MDHEN, CDR2 SYDVKM. Trimming left V 5 bases short and J 0 bases short, with 12 bases between. This CDR3 spans 15 amino acids. As DNA, the CDR3 is TGTGCCAGCAGTCCTCGGGGGGCCAGCACAGATACGCAGTATTTT. Amino acids: CASSPRGASTDTQYF. Drawing the rest from reference TRBV28 and TRBJ2-3, the complete variable domain is DVKVTQSSRYLVKRTGEKVFLECVQDMDHENMFWYRQDPGLGLRLIYFSYDVKMKEKGDIPEGYSVSREKKERFSLILESASTNQTSMYLCASSPRGASTDTQYFGPGTRLTVL.

The J gene is TRBJ2-2, the V gene TRBV11-2; TRBD1 agrees at 10 bases. CDR1 is SGHAT, CDR2 FQNNGV, per germline. The V segment lost 5 bases and the J segment 4 bases; nucleotides outside the gene matches: 16. This CDR3 is 19 amino acids long. The CDR3 nucleotides are TGTGCCAGCAGCCCCCCAGGACAGGGGGTACATTCGGCCACCGGGGAGCTGTTTTTT. Translated, it gives CASSPPGQGVHSATGELFF.

This clone was counted a single time. The chain has TRBV6-2 or TRBV6-3 and TRBJ1-2, with no clear D. V gave up 2 bases and J gave up 8 bases, with 15 bases separating them. Germline CDR1 is MNHEY and CDR2 is SVGEGT. The CDR3 runs to 14 residues. As DNA, the CDR3 is TGTGCCAGCAGTTACGTTGGCAGGCGAGGCGGCTACACCTTC. This translates into CASSYVGRRGGYTF.

The chain employs TRBV18 and TRBJ1-6; 11 bases are shared with TRBD1. Germline V gives CDR1 KGHSH, CDR2 LQKENI. V shed 2 bases, J shed 8 bases, and the junction held 11 bases outside the gene matches. This CDR3 is 18 amino acids long. CDR3 nucleotides: TGTGCCAGCTCACCAATTGCCTCGGGACAGGGGGGAGATTCACCCCTCCACTTT. Translation gives CASSPIASGQGGDSPLHF.

The chain recombines TRBV19 with TRBJ1-2; TRBD1 agrees at 11 bases. V gave up 4 bases and J gave up 8 bases; unmatched junction bases: 9. The CDR3 has 15 amino acids. Germline V gives CDR1 LNHDA, CDR2 SQIVND (reference sequence). The CDR3 DNA sequence: TGTGCCAGTAGTACGGGACAGGGGGACCGGGGAGGCTACACCTTC. Its protein is CASSTGQGDRGGYTF. Supplemented by reference TRBV19 and TRBJ1-2, the full variable domain reads DGGITQSPKYLFRKEGQNVTLSCEQNLNHDAMYWYRQDPGQGLRLIYYSQIVNDFQKGDIAEGYSVSREKKESFPLTVTSAQKNPTAFYLCASSTGQGDRGGYTFGSGTRLTVV.

Notes on this clone: This same CDR3 is encoded by further DNA sequences in the sample. The chain has TRBV7-2 and TRBJ1-5; D gene uncertain. Deletions cut 3 bases from V and 2 bases from J, with 8 bases between. The germline V gene has CDR1 SGHTA and CDR2 FQGNSA. The length of the CDR3 is 14 residues. The CDR3 loop is CASSLRQGNQPQHF. For the CDR3, the DNA is TGTGCCAGCAGCTTGCGCCAGGGCAATCAGCCCCAGCATTTT.

This clone was seen a single time. The chain is built from TRBV30 and TRBJ2-1; 9 bases are a match to TRBD2. The CDR3 covers 14 residues. Losses at the gene ends were 8 bases for V and 3 bases for J; bases not matched to a gene: 8. Germline V gene data show CDR1 as GTSNPN and CDR2 as SVGIG (reference sequence). The CDR3 region is CARASGRNYNEQFF. CDR3 nucleotide sequence: TGTGCCCGCGCAAGCGGGAGGAACTACAATGAGCAGTTCTTC.

The chain couples TRBV27 to TRBJ1-5; possible D gene TRBD1, 6 bases. Trimming pared 7 bases from V and 0 bases from J, leaving 19 bases between. Germline V gene lookup returns CDR1 MNHEY and CDR2 SMNVEV (reference sequence). The CDR3 spans 17 residues. DNA for the CDR3: TGTGCCAGCACTCCGTTCGGGGGCCCGTATAGCAATCAGCCCCAGCATTTT. It translates to CASTPFGGPYSNQPQHF.

The chain links TRBV6-6 to TRBJ2-1, with D maybe TRBD2 (6 bases). Germline V gene data show CDR1 as MNHNY and CDR2 as SVGAGI (reference sequence). V lost 4 bases and J lost 0, with 13 bases in between. The CDR3 is made up of 16 amino acids. CDR3 coding DNA: TGTGCCAGCAGTTTGGAGCGGGTCAGCTCCTACAATGAGCAGTTCTTC. Protein product: CASSLERVSSYNEQFF.

The J gene is TRBJ2-1, the V gene TRBV12-3 or TRBV12-4, with a tentative D call TRBD1 (5 bases). This CDR3 region has 12 residues. Between the trimmed V and J ends, which lost 6 bases and 14 bases, there was a span of 17 bases. Here the CDR3 reads CASSSSTDSKFF. The CDR3 DNA sequence: TGTGCCAGCAGCAGTTCGACAGACAGCAAGTTCTTC.

This clone was detected once. V gene TRBV19 combines with J gene TRBJ1-6; D is possibly TRBD1 (5 bases). V was trimmed by 5 bases and J by 6 bases, leaving 14 bases between them. Germline CDR1 and CDR2: LNHDA and SQIVND (reference sequence). This CDR3 has 15 amino acids. The CDR3 nucleotides are TGTGCCAGTAGTCGACTCACTGGGGGTAATTCACCCCTCCACTTT. Translated, it gives CASSRLTGGNSPLHF.

The chain joins TRBV7-8 to TRBJ2-5; D is possibly TRBD1 (5 bases). CDR1 and CDR2 from the germline V gene are SGHVS and FQNEAQ. The CDR3 is 14 amino acids. Trimming shortened V by 2 bases and J by 2 bases, and 9 bases separated the two germline ends. The CDR3 region is CASSLSTVQETQYF. In DNA form, the CDR3 reads TGTGCCAGCAGCTTATCGACAGTTCAAGAGACCCAGTACTTC. Using reference TRBV7-8 and TRBJ2-5 for the parts outside the CDR3, the full variable domain is GAGVSQSPRYKVAKRGQDVALRCDPISGHVSLFWYQQALGQGPEFLTYFQNEAQLDKSGLPSDRFFAERPEGSVSTLKIQRTQQEDSAVYLCASSLSTVQETQYFGPGTRLLVL.

The rearrangement uses TRBV27 and TRBJ2-7; 8 nucleotides agree with TRBD2. The junction had 9 bases not matched to a gene; V was cut back by 5 bases and J by 3 bases. The length of the CDR3 is 15 residues. CDR1 and CDR2 (germline): MNHEY, SMNVEV (reference sequence). CDR3 bases: TGTGCCAGCAGTCCGGGGGGGACGGAATTCTACGAGCAGTACTTC. This translates into CASSPGGTEFYEQYF.